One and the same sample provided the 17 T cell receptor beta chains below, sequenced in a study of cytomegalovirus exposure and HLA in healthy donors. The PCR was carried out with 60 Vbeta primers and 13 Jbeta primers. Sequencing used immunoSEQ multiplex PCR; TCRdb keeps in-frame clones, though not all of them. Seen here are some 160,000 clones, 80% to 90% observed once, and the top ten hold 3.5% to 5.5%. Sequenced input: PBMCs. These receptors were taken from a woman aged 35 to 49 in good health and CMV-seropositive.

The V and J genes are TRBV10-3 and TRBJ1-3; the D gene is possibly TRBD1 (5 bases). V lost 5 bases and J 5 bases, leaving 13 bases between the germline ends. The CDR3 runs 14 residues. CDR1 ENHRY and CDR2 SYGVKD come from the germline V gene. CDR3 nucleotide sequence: TGTGCCATCAGTAAGGGCAGGGTAAGAAACACCATATATTTT. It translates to CAISKGRVRNTIYF.

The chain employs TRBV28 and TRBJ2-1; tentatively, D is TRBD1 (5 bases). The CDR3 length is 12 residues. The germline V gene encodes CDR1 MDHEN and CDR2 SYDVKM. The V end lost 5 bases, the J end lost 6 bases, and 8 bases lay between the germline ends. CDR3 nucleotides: TGTGCCAGCAGTAGTACAGGCAATGAGCAGTTCTTC. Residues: CASSSTGNEQFF.

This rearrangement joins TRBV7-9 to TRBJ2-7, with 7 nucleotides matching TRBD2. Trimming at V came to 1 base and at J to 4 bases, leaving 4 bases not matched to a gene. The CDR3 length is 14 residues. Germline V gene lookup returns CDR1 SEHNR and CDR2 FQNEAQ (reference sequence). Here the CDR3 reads CASSLDGGRYEQYF. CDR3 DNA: TGTGCCAGCAGCTTAGACGGGGGGAGATACGAGCAGTACTTC.

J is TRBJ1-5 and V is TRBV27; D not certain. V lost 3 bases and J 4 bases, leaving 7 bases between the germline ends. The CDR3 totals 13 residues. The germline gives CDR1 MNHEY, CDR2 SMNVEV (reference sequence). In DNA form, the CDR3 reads TGTGCCAGCAGTTTGGCCAGGAATCAGCCCCAGCATTTT. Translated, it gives CASSLARNQPQHF.

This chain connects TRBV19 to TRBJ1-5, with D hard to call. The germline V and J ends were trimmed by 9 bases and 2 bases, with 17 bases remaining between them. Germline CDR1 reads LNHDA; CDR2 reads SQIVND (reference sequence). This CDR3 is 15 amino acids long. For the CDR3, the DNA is TGTGCCAGCGCATATGAGGGTCGGGGCAATCAGCCCCAGCATTTT. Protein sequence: CASAYEGRGNQPQHF.

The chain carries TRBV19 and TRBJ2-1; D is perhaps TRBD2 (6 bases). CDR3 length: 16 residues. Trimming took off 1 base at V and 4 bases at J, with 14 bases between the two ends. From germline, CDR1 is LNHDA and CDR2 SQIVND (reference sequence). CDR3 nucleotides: TGTGCCAGTAGTATAGGAACTAACGGGGGTTACAATGAGCAGTTCTTC. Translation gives CASSIGTNGGYNEQFF.

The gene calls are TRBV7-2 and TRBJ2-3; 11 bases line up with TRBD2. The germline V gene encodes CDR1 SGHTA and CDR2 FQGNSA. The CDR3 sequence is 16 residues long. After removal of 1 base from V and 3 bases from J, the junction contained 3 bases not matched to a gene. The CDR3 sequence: CASSLEIAGGTDTQYF. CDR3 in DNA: TGTGCCAGCAGCTTAGAGATAGCGGGGGGGACAGATACGCAGTATTTT.

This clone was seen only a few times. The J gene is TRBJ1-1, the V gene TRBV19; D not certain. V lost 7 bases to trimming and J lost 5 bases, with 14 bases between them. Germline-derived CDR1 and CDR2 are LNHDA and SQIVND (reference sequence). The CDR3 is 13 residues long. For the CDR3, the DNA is TGTGCCAGTACCAATACCCGGGGTACTGAAGCTTTCTTT. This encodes CASTNTRGTEAFF.

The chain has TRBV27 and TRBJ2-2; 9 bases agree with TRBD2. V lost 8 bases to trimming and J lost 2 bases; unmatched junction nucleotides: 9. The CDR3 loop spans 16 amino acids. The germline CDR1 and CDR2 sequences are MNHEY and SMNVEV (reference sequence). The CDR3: CASGVAGAFNTGELFF. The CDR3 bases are TGTGCCAGCGGAGTAGCGGGAGCCTTTAACACCGGGGAGCTGTTTTTT.

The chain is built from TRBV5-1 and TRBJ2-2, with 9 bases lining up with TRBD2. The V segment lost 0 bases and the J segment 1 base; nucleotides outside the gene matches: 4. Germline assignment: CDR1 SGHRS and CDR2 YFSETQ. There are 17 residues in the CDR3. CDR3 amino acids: CASSLETSGRNTGELFF. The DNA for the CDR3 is TGCGCCAGCAGCTTGGAGACTAGCGGTAGGAACACCGGGGAGCTGTTTTTT. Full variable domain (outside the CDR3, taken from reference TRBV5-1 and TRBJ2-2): KAGVTQTPRYLIKTRGQQVTLSCSPISGHRSVSWYQQTPGQGLQFLFEYFSETQRNKGNFPGRFSGRQFSNSRSEMNVSTLELGDSALYLCASSLETSGRNTGELFFGEGSRLTVL.

The CDR3 protein is CASSPNWAISLPGYGYTF. The CDR3 DNA follows: TGTGCCAGCAGCCCAAACTGGGCAATCTCCCTCCCTGGGTATGGCTACACCTTC. The V and J genes are TRBV5-4 and TRBJ1-2; D is uncertain. The V and J ends lost 4 bases and 5 bases respectively, with 27 bases between them. The CDR3 contains 18 residues. The germline V gene has CDR1 SGHNT and CDR2 YYREEE (reference sequence). The full variable domain, rest sourced from reference TRBV5-4 and TRBJ1-2, is ETGVTQSPTHLIKTRGQQVTLRCSSQSGHNTVSWYQQALGQGPQFIFQYYREEENGRGNFPPRFSGLQFPNYSSELNVNALELDDSALYLCASSPNWAISLPGYGYTFGSGTRLTVV.

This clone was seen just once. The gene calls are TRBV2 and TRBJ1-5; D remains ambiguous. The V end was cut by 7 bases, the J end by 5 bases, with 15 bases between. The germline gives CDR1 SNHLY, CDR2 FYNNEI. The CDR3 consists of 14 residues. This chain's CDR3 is CASNPTQADQPQHF. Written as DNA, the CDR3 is TGTGCCAGCAATCCAACCCAAGCGGATCAGCCCCAGCATTTT.

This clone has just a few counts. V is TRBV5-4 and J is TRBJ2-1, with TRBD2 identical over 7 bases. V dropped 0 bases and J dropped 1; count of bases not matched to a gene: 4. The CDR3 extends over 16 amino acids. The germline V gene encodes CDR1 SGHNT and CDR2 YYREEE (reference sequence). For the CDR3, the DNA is TGTGCCAGCAGCTTGGTGCCTAGCGGATCCTACAATGAGCAGTTCTTC. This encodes CASSLVPSGSYNEQFF.

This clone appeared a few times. CDR3 loop: CASSFEEYEQYF. CDR3 in DNA: TGTGCCAGCAGCTTTGAGGAGTACGAGCAGTACTTC. The chain employs TRBV11-2 and TRBJ2-7; D is ambiguous. Trimming took off 3 bases at V and 4 bases at J, with 7 bases between the two ends. The length of the CDR3 is 12 residues. The germline V gene encodes CDR1 SGHAT and CDR2 FQNNGV.

The CDR3, as DNA: TGTGCCTGGGGGACTAGCTCCTACGAGCAGTACTTC. The encoded protein is CAWGTSSYEQYF. V usage is TRBV30 and J usage is TRBJ2-7; TRBD2 matches at 8 bases. Unmatched junction bases numbered 0, after V lost 5 bases and J lost 0 bases. The CDR3 spans 12 residues. Germline V gene data show CDR1 as GTSNPN and CDR2 as SVGIG (reference sequence).

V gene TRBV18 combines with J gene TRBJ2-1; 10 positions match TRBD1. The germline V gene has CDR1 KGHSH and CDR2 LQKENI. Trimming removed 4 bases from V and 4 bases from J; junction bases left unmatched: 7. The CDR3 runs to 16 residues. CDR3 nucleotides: TGTGCCAGCTCACGTACCGGGACAGGGGAGTACAATGAGCAGTTCTTC. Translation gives CASSRTGTGEYNEQFF.

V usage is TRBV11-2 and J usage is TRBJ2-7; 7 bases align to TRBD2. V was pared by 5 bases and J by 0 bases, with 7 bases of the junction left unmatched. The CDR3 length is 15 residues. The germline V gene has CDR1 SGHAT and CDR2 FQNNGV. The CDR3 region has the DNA TGTGCCAGCAGCCCCCAGCGGGGAAGCTCCTACGAGCAGTACTTC. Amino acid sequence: CASSPQRGSSYEQYF. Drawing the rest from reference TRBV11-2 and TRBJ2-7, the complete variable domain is EAGVAQSPRYKIIEKRQSVAFWCNPISGHATLYWYQQILGQGPKLLIQFQNNGVVDDSQLPKDRFSAERLKGVDSTLKIQPAKLEDSAVYLCASSPQRGSSYEQYFGPGTRLTVT.